The clone carrying this TCR beta chain was counted many times. Its antigen remains unknown. This entry comes from a study of Graves' ophthalmopathy and Graves' hyperthyroidism. General study findings and limits: With a specificity of about 73% and a sensitivity of 60% to 71%, the model predicted ophthalmopathy progression.

This CDR3 is 15 amino acids long. With V trimmed by 5 bases and J by 2 bases, 8 bases remained unmatched. TCR beta CDR3 regions were amplified from RNA transcripts. Scientists carried out first-round RT-PCR using HTBI primers and then a second-round multiplex PCR. MiXCR, applied by TCRdb to the multiplex PCR reads, yields one record per CDR3 protein. The table records more than 300,000 distinct CDR3 sequences, 15% of them present only once. The clonotype was recovered from a woman younger than 30 with stable Graves' hyperthyroidism. Sequencing input: peripheral blood. V and J are TRBV12-3 or TRBV12-4 and TRBJ2-7; 8 positions agree with TRBD1. CDR3 nucleotide sequence: TGTGCCAGCAGTCCCTCGGACAGGGTGCCCTACGAGCAGTACTTC. It yields the protein CASSPSDRVPYEQYF.